This entry lists 20 T cell receptor beta chains sequenced from one sample in a study of a mutant IDH1 vaccine in newly diagnosed glioma. Data came from immunoSEQ multiplex PCR; TCRdb stores just in-frame clones and leaves some out. The sample includes over 14,000 clones, 85% to 90% of them seen just once. Stated time point: baseline, week 1 (first vaccination visit). As to treatment: pre-vaccination baseline after standard-of-care therapy. This specimen was PBMCs, taken from a glioma patient treated with radiotherapy, temozolomide or both. These receptors came from a woman aged 40 to 55 with glioma. Some clones in this sample may be carry-over from other donors' samples.

This chain uses TRBV10-3 with TRBJ1-3; TRBD1 matches at 11 bases. With V trimmed by 6 bases and J by 6 bases, 7 bases remained unmatched. The CDR3 totals 15 residues. The V gene's germline CDR1 is ENHRY and CDR2 SYGVKD. Here the CDR3 DNA reads TGTGCCATCAGGGACAGGGGGCGCGAGGAAAACACCATATATTTT. This translates into CAIRDRGREENTIYF.

The chain joins TRBV28 to TRBJ1-1; D gene unclear. The V and J ends lost 3 bases and 1 base respectively, with 9 bases between them. The length of the CDR3 is 14 residues. Germline V CDR1 and CDR2: MDHEN, SYDVKM. The CDR3 spells CASSFRTGNTEAFF. DNA of the CDR3: TGTGCCAGCAGTTTCCGGACGGGGAACACTGAAGCTTTCTTT. The whole variable domain, filled in from reference TRBV28 and TRBJ1-1, reads DVKVTQSSRYLVKRTGEKVFLECVQDMDHENMFWYRQDPGLGLRLIYFSYDVKMKEKGDIPEGYSVSREKKERFSLILESASTNQTSMYLCASSFRTGNTEAFFGQGTRLTVV.

The chain links TRBV10-3 to TRBJ2-7; 11 positions agree with TRBD2. This CDR3 region has 15 residues. Germline-derived CDR1 and CDR2 are ENHRY and SYGVKD. The V gene end was trimmed by 5 bases and the J gene end by 2 bases; junction bases not matched to a gene: 5. In nucleotides, the CDR3 is TGTGCCATCAGTCCCTTAGCGGGAGGGCCCTACGAGCAGTACTTC. Translated, it gives CAISPLAGGPYEQYF.

The J gene is TRBJ1-4, the V gene TRBV6-5; 9 bases are a match to TRBD1. Germline V CDR1 and CDR2: MNHEY, SVGAGI. With V trimmed by 4 bases and J by 7 bases, 4 bases remained unmatched. This CDR3 comprises 14 residues. CDR3 amino acids: CASSWGQGREKLFF. The DNA of the CDR3 is TGTGCCAGCAGTTGGGGACAGGGACGTGAAAAACTGTTTTTT.

This chain connects TRBV10-2 to TRBJ1-5, with 7 bases identical to TRBD1. Looked up from germline, CDR1 is WSHSY and CDR2 is SAAADI. The CDR3 consists of 13 residues. J was trimmed by 2 bases and V by 9 bases; bases with no gene match: 4. CDR3 DNA: TGCGCCAGTAGGGGGCGAGGCAATCAGCCCCAGCATTTT. It is translated as CASRGRGNQPQHF.

V is TRBV5-4 and J is TRBJ2-6, with TRBD1 identical over 11 bases. V lost 4 bases to trimming and J lost 3 bases; unmatched junction nucleotides: 6. The CDR3 totals 17 residues. Germline-derived CDR1 and CDR2 are SGHNT and YYREEE (reference sequence). The CDR3 loop reads CASSLGQGAGGANVLTF. CDR3 DNA sequence: TGTGCCAGCAGCCTCGGACAGGGGGCTGGTGGGGCCAACGTCCTGACTTTC.

This clone was detected only once. CDR3 in DNA: TGCAGCGTTGACAGGCAGCGGGAGGGCACAGATACGCAGTATTTT. Translating it yields CSVDRQREGTDTQYF. The V gene is TRBV29-1, the J gene TRBJ2-3, with 9 nucleotides matching TRBD2. Looked up from germline, CDR1 is SQVTM and CDR2 is ANQGSEA. The CDR3 totals 15 residues. The J segment lost 1 base and the V segment lost 3 bases, leaving 5 bases of the junction unmatched.

The chain links TRBV15 to TRBJ1-5, with D maybe TRBD1 (6 bases). V lost 0 bases to trimming and J lost 0 bases, with 9 bases between them. This CDR3 is 16 amino acids long. CDR1 and CDR2 (germline): LNHNV, YYDKDF (reference sequence). The CDR3 DNA follows: TGTGCCACCAGCAGAGAGGGGGCGCATAGCAATCAGCCCCAGCATTTT. This encodes CATSREGAHSNQPQHF.

V gene TRBV6-5 combines with J gene TRBJ1-2; 8 bases align to TRBD1. The CDR3 contains 15 residues. The trim removed 4 bases at V and 4 bases at J, leaving 8 bases unmatched. Per the germline V gene, CDR1 is MNHEY and CDR2 is SVGAGI. CDR3 bases: TGTGCCAGCAGTTCAGGGGGCGCCGAGGGCTATGGCTACACCTTC. Its protein is CASSSGGAEGYGYTF.

The V and J genes are TRBV2 and TRBJ1-3, with 9 bases fitting TRBD1. V dropped 6 bases and J dropped 4; count of bases not matched to a gene: 4. The CDR3 has 14 amino acids. Per germline, CDR1 SNHLY and CDR2 FYNNEI. For the CDR3, the DNA is TGTGCCAGCAGGAGCGGGACAGGGGGAAACACCATATATTTT. It yields the protein CASRSGTGGNTIYF.

The chain joins TRBV27 to TRBJ1-2; D remains unclear. The CDR3 consists of 11 residues. From germline, CDR1 is MNHEY and CDR2 SMNVEV (reference sequence). Trimming shortened V by 4 bases and J by 6 bases, and 6 bases separated the two germline ends. CDR3 nucleotide sequence: TGTGCCAGCAGTTCCGGGAATGGCTACACCTTC. Protein: CASSSGNGYTF.

The chain combines TRBV30 with TRBJ1-6; the D gene is possibly TRBD1 (6 bases). The V end was cut by 2 bases, the J end by 0 bases, with 11 bases between. CDR3 length: 16 amino acids. The germline V gene encodes CDR1 GTSNPN and CDR2 SVGIG (reference sequence). The CDR3 DNA is TGTGCCTGGAGTCAACAGGGTACCTCCTATAATTCACCCCTCCACTTT. Its protein product is CAWSQQGTSYNSPLHF.

In this sample, this clone turned up once. The chain recombines TRBV5-6 with TRBJ2-3; 8 bases fit TRBD1. The CDR3 loop spans 14 amino acids. From germline, CDR1 is SGHDT and CDR2 YYEEEE. The J segment lost 5 bases and the V segment lost 4 bases, leaving 6 bases of the junction unmatched. The CDR3 region has the DNA TGTGCCAGCAGCCCAGGGGGCTTTGGAGATACGCAGTATTTT. This sequence encodes CASSPGGFGDTQYF.

The chain links TRBV9 to TRBJ1-3; no clear D. V was trimmed by 0 bases and J by 2 bases, leaving 6 bases between them. Looked up from germline, CDR1 is SGDLS and CDR2 is YYNGEE. The CDR3 covers 14 residues. CDR3 loop: CASSVDTTGNTIYF. The CDR3 DNA sequence: TGTGCCAGCAGCGTAGACACTACTGGAAACACCATATATTTT.

This chain joins TRBV5-4 and TRBJ2-3; weak D call: TRBD2 (6 bases). The CDR3 has 14 amino acids. V was cut by 4 bases and J by 2 bases, with 11 bases left in between. Germline CDR1 SGHNT, CDR2 YYREEE (reference sequence). The CDR3 reads CASSPSGLTDTQYF. CDR3 in DNA: TGTGCCAGCAGCCCCAGCGGGCTCACAGATACGCAGTATTTT.

About this clone itself: At one end the junction does not follow the germline gene, possibly because of a read error. This sequence joins TRBV6-5 and TRBJ2-2; the D is unclear. The CDR3 extends over 12 amino acids. The germline V gene has CDR1 MNHEY and CDR2 SVGAGI. The CDR3 region has the DNA TGTGCCAGCGGTTACGCGTACGGGGAGCTGTTTTTT. Protein product: CASGYAYGELFF.

The V gene is TRBV5-1, the J gene TRBJ2-5; the match to TRBD1 covers 7 bases. Per the germline V gene, CDR1 is SGHRS and CDR2 is YFSETQ. The CDR3 is 16 residues long. The J segment lost 1 base and the V segment lost 4 bases, leaving 10 bases of the junction unmatched. The CDR3 here is CASSPRQGYVQETQYF. The CDR3 nucleotides are TGCGCCAGCAGCCCCCGACAGGGTTATGTCCAAGAGACCCAGTACTTC.

CDR3 in amino acids: CASSYGDRGPGGELFF. Here the CDR3 DNA reads TGTGCCAGTAGTTACGGGGACAGGGGGCCAGGAGGGGAGCTGTTTTTT. The rearrangement uses TRBV19 and TRBJ2-2, with TRBD1 matching 12 bases. CDR1 is LNHDA and CDR2 is SQIVND in the germline V gene (reference sequence). Trimming at V came to 5 bases and at J to 8 bases, leaving 9 bases not matched to a gene. This CDR3 spans 16 amino acids.

This sequence joins TRBV21-1 and TRBJ2-5. TRBV21-1 is tagged as a pseudogene. This CDR3 contains 12 residues. The CDR3 DNA reads as TGTGCCAGCAGCAAAGACGAAGAGACCCAGTACTTC. Translated, it gives CASSKDEETQYF.

This chain uses TRBV27 with TRBJ1-5; a possible D gene is TRBD1 (5 bases). Germline V gives CDR1 MNHEY, CDR2 SMNVEV (reference sequence). The CDR3 extends over 16 amino acids. V shed 7 bases and J shed 1 base, with 17 bases lying between them. The CDR3 DNA reads TGTGCCAGCACCCCTCCACCGGGACCAAGCAATCAGCCCCAGCATTTT. Translation gives CASTPPPGPSNQPQHF.